This passage covers 12 T cell receptor beta chains from one sample sequenced in a study of blood T cell repertoires in COVID-19 (dated by TCRdb to the early 2020s). Library preparation used the immunoSEQ multiplex PCR assay. TCRdb took over this immuneACCESS table, retaining in-frame rearrangements with V and J assigned. Such tables are incomplete; in checked studies, under half of the missing clones stem from an unresolved V gene, and the remainder is unexplained. This sample comprises hundreds of thousands of clones, around 85% of them detected only once. Over 2% of the sample is in the top ten clones. The sequencing input was peripheral blood. The receptor set was obtained from a young woman who had recovered from COVID-19.

The CDR3 region has the DNA TGTGCCAGCAACCTCTGGGGGGTCACTGAAGCTTTCTTT. This gives the protein CASNLWGVTEAFF. The J gene is TRBJ1-1, the V gene TRBV5-4, with D perhaps TRBD1 (5 bases). The CDR3 has 13 amino acids. From germline, CDR1 is SGHNT and CDR2 YYREEE (reference sequence). V was pared by 6 bases and J by 4 bases, with 13 bases between.

The rearrangement links TRBV28 to TRBJ1-2; 7 bases are shared with TRBD1. Germline V gene sequence: CDR1 MDHEN, CDR2 SYDVKM. The CDR3 totals 13 residues. The ends lost 10 bases at V and 8 bases at J; junction bases unmatched: 13. CDR3 in amino acids: CANSKGTDEGYTF. The CDR3 nucleotides are TGTGCCAACTCTAAGGGGACAGACGAAGGCTACACCTTC.

The chain employs TRBV7-3 and TRBJ1-3; D not certain. The V end was cut by 1 base, the J end by 0 bases, with 13 bases between. This CDR3 is 17 amino acids long. In germline, CDR1 is SGHTA, CDR2 FQGTGA. CDR3 sequence reads: CASSLKTDSSSGNTIYF. CDR3 DNA sequence: TGTGCCAGCAGCTTAAAAACCGACTCTAGCTCTGGAAACACCATATATTTT.

This chain links TRBV30 with TRBJ1-2; the D gene is possibly TRBD1 (5 bases). Germline CDR1 and CDR2: GTSNPN and SVGIG (reference sequence). The V and J ends lost 5 bases and 2 bases respectively, with 18 bases between them. This CDR3 comprises 15 residues. This CDR3 reads CAWLLPDRPNYGYTF. DNA for the CDR3: TGTGCCTGGTTGCTACCAGACAGACCCAACTATGGCTACACCTTC. Full variable domain (rest looked up from reference TRBV30 and TRBJ1-2): SQTIHQWPATLVQPVGSPLSLECTVEGTSNPNLYWYRQAAGRGLQLLFYSVGIGQISSEVPQNLSASRPQDRQFILSSKKLLLSDSGFYLCAWLLPDRPNYGYTFGSGTRLTVV.

The chain carries TRBV5-4 and TRBJ2-2; tentative D call: TRBD1 (6 bases). The CDR3 length is 15 residues. V lost 3 bases, J lost 1 base, and 10 bases lay in between. CDR1 and CDR2 (germline): SGHNT, YYREEE (reference sequence). Here the CDR3 reads CASSYGQMNTGELFF. The CDR3 DNA reads TGTGCCAGCAGCTATGGACAGATGAACACCGGGGAGCTGTTTTTT.

This chain connects TRBV19 to TRBJ1-1; D is perhaps TRBD1 (6 bases). Germline lookup yields CDR1 LNHDA and CDR2 SQIVND (reference sequence). CDR3 length: 17 residues. V was cut by 3 bases and J by 0 bases, with 17 bases left in between. CDR3 in DNA: TGTGCCAGTAGTATCTCCGGACAGTTGTCTGTGAACACTGAAGCTTTCTTT. Encoded protein: CASSISGQLSVNTEAFF.

The chain is built from TRBV7-3 and TRBJ2-1; 12 bases map to TRBD2. CDR1 SGHTA and CDR2 FQGTGA come from the germline V gene. The CDR3 is 14 amino acids. The V gene end was trimmed by 5 bases and the J gene end by 8 bases; junction bases not matched to a gene: 4. CDR3 nucleotide sequence: TGTGCCAGCAGCCCGACTAGCGGGAGTGATGAGCAGTTCTTC. Its protein product is CASSPTSGSDEQFF.

The chain joins TRBV7-2 to TRBJ2-7, with 10 nucleotides matching TRBD2. J gave up 3 bases and V 0 bases, and 2 bases lay outside the gene matches. Germline V gene sequence: CDR1 SGHTA, CDR2 FQGNSA. CDR3 length: 15 amino acids. The CDR3 DNA reads as TGTGCCAGCAGCTTAGCCCCTAGCGGGGGCTACGAGCAGTACTTC. Its protein is CASSLAPSGGYEQYF.

In the case of this clone: Within the sample, other DNA sequences also encode this same CDR3. The chain combines TRBV19 with TRBJ2-2, with 9 bases matching TRBD2. CDR3 size: 15 residues. Germline-derived CDR1 and CDR2 are LNHDA and SQIVND (reference sequence). With 3 bases clipped from V and 5 bases from J, the junction kept 4 bases outside the gene matches. For the CDR3, the DNA is TGTGCCAGTAGTATCGGCGGGAGGGGAACCGGGGAGCTGTTTTTT. Translated, it gives CASSIGGRGTGELFF.

The genes are TRBV18 and TRBJ1-5, with D hard to call. The V and J ends lost 6 bases and 0 bases respectively, with 12 bases between them. Germline CDR1 is KGHSH and CDR2 is LQKENI. CDR3 size: 15 residues. Written as DNA, the CDR3 is TGTGCCAGCTCGCCGGCGGCTGATAGCAATCAGCCCCAGCATTTT. Its translation is CASSPAADSNQPQHF.

The genes are TRBV7-9 and TRBJ1-5; D remains ambiguous. Trimming shortened V by 5 bases and J by 3 bases, and 5 bases separated the two germline ends. Germline V gene data show CDR1 as SEHNR and CDR2 as FQNEAQ (reference sequence). The CDR3 is 12 amino acids. CDR3 region: CASSPNNQPQHF. As DNA, the CDR3 is TGTGCCAGCAGCCCCAACAATCAGCCCCAGCATTTT. The full variable domain, with the rest looked up from reference TRBV7-9 and TRBJ1-5, is DTGVSQNPRHKITKRGQNVTFRCDPISEHNRLYWYRQTLGQGPEFLTYFQNEAQLEKSRLLSDRFSAERPKGSFSTLEIQRTEQGDSAMYLCASSPNNQPQHFGDGTRLSIL.

The table lists this clone with many counts. This chain connects TRBV18 to TRBJ2-7, with a possible D match to TRBD2 (6 bases). Trimming left V 3 bases short and J 5 bases short, with 8 bases between. From germline, CDR1 is KGHSH and CDR2 LQKENI. The CDR3 loop spans 12 amino acids. CDR3 residues: CASSPRDDEQYF. The CDR3, as DNA: TGTGCCAGCTCACCGCGGGACGACGAGCAGTACTTC.